This TCR beta chain was recovered during a study of CD8+ T cells in alopecia areata. Study-level results: Alphabeta T cells residing in normal skin are also sequenced in scalp samples. Clonality was higher in lesional than normal scalp, especially in alopecia totalis/universalis.

TCR sequencing used cDNA made by reverse transcription of extracted RNA. Only in-frame clones appear in the TCRdb table, and some are missing; sequencing was by immunoSEQ multiplex PCR. The sample holds fewer than 100,000 clones, roughly 42% seen once. As concerns this clone: Antigen unknown.

The clonotype comes from a human donor with alopecia areata. The material sequenced was CD4+ T cells sorted from blood.

The CDR3 region has the DNA TGCAGCGTTGAAGTGTACGGTCCGACAGATACGCAGTATTTT. Amino acids: CSVEVYGPTDTQYF. The chain couples TRBV29-1 to TRBJ2-3; no definite D call. CDR1 is SQVTM, CDR2 ANQGSEA, per germline. CDR3 length equals 14 residues. The V end was cut by 1 base, the J end by 3 bases, with 11 bases between.